Listed here are 2 T cell receptor beta chains from one sample, sequenced in a study of T cells in Graves' hyperthyroidism and ophthalmopathy. Amplified regions were TCR beta CDR3 sequences from RNA transcripts. The TCR CDR3 first-round RT-PCR relied on the HTBI primer set. TCRdb analysed the multiplex PCR reads with MiXCR anew, one entry per CDR3 protein. This sample has 650,000 to 800,000 distinct CDR3 sequences, with about 45% found just once. The sequenced sample was peripheral blood or thyroid tissue (not recorded which). The origin of the receptors is an adult man with Graves' disease, either hyperthyroidism or ophthalmopathy (not recorded which).

On this clonotype itself: A single base separates this from a much larger clone, so it may be a read error. The genes are TRBV7-8 and TRBJ2-7; D gene ambiguous. V dropped 1 base and J dropped 5 bases, with 9 bases sitting between them. The CDR3 runs to 13 residues. From germline, CDR1 is SGHVS and CDR2 FQNEAQ. In DNA form, the CDR3 reads TGTGCCAGCAGCTTAGTCGGGCTCGACGAGCAGTACTTC. This sequence encodes CASSLVGLDEQYF. Filled out from reference TRBV7-8 and TRBJ2-7, the complete variable domain reads GAGVSQSPRYKVAKRGQDVALRCDPISGHVSLFWYQQALGQGPEFLTYFQNEAQLDKSGLPSDRFFAERPEGSVSTLKIQRTQQEDSAVYLCASSLVGLDEQYFGPGTRLTVT.

This clonotype appeared a few times. The V and J genes are TRBV10-3 and TRBJ2-2; 7 bases fit TRBD1. The trim removed 0 bases at V and 4 bases at J, leaving 5 bases unmatched. The CDR3 is 16 amino acids. The germline CDR1 and CDR2 sequences are ENHRY and SYGVKD. The CDR3 DNA follows: TGTGCCATCAGTGAGTCAAGGGGGCCGGGCACCGGGGAGCTGTTTTTT. This sequence encodes CAISESRGPGTGELFF.